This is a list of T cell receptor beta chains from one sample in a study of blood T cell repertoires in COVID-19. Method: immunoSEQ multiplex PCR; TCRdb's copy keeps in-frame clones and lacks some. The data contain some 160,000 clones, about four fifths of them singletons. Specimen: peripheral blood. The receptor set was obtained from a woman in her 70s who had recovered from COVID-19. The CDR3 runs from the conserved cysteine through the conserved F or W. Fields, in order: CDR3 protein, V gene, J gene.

CASSPGRGRAETQYF	TRBV5-4	TRBJ2-5
CATSDPRDSEPGYTF	TRBV24-1	TRBJ1-2
CASSQPLTSGSDEQFF	TRBV3-1/TRBV3-2	TRBJ2-1
CASSLQGAEAFF	TRBV3-1/TRBV3-2	TRBJ1-1
CASISQADSYEQYF	TRBV28	TRBJ2-7
CASSEDRGYYEQYF	TRBV2	TRBJ2-7
CASSPDRLPTDTQYF	TRBV7-9	TRBJ2-3
CASSQAVGGPVTPNYGYTF	TRBV3-1/TRBV3-2	TRBJ1-2
CASSPREGEQFF	TRBV6-6	TRBJ2-1
CATRDSLNYGYTF	TRBV28	TRBJ1-2
CASSPSQGAHEKLFF	TRBV9	TRBJ1-4